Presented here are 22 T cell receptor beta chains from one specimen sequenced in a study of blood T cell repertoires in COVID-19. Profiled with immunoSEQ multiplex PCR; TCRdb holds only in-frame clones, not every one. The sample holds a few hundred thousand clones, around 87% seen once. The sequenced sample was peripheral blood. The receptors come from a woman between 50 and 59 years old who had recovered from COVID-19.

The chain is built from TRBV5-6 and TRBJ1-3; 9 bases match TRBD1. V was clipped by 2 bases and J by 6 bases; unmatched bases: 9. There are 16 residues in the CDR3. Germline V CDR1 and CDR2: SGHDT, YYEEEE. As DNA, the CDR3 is TGTGCCAGCAGCTTCGGGACAGGGAGGGTCGCAAACACCATATATTTT. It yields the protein CASSFGTGRVANTIYF.

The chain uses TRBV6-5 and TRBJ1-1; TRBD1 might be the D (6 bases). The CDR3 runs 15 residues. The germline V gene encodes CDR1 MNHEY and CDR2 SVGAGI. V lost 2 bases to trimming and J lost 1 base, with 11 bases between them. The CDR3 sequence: CASSYLGGGNTEAFF. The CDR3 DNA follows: TGTGCCAGCAGTTACCTAGGGGGGGGGAACACTGAAGCTTTCTTT.

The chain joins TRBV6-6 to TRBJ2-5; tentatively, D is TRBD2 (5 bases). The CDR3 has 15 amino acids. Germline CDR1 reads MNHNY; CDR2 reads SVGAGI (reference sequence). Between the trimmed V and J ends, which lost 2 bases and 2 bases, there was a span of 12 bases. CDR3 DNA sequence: TGTGCCAGCAGTTACGGAGGTGTGCTACAAGAGACCCAGTACTTC. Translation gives CASSYGGVLQETQYF.

The CDR3 DNA follows: TGTGCCAGCAGCCTGCGCCGGGGGGTCTACGAGCAGTACTTC. It specifies CASSLRRGVYEQYF. The chain combines TRBV27 with TRBJ2-7; 7 bases agree with TRBD2. Trimming removed 6 bases from V and 3 bases from J; junction bases left unmatched: 8. CDR1 is MNHEY, CDR2 SMNVEV, per germline (reference sequence). The CDR3 covers 14 residues.

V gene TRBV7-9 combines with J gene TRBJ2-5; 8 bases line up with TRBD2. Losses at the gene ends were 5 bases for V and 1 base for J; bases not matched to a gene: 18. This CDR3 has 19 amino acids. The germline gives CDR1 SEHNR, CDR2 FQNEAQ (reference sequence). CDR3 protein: CASSQPRGSGTGGQETQYF. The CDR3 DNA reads TGTGCCAGCAGCCAGCCCCGCGGTAGCGGGACGGGGGGCCAAGAGACCCAGTACTTC.

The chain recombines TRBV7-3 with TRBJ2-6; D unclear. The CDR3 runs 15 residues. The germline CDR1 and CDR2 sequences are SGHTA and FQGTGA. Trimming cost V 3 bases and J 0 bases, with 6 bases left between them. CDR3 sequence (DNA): TGTGCCAGCAGCTTCGGTCACTCTGGGGCCAACGTCCTGACTTTC. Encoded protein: CASSFGHSGANVLTF.

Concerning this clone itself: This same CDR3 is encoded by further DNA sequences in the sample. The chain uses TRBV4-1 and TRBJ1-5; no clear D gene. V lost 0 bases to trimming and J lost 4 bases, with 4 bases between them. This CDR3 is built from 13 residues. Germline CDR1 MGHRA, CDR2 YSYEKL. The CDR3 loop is CASSQDPNQPQHF. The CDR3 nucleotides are TGCGCCAGCAGCCAAGATCCTAATCAGCCCCAGCATTTT.

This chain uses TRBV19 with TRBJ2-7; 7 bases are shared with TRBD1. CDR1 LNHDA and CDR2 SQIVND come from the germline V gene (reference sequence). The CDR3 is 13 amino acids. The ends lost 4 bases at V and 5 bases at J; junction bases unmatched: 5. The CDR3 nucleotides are TGTGCCAGTAGTAAACAGGGGTCCCACGAGCAGTACTTC. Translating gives CASSKQGSHEQYF. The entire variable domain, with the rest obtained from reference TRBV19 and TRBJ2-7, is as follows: DGGITQSPKYLFRKEGQNVTLSCEQNLNHDAMYWYRQDPGQGLRLIYYSQIVNDFQKGDIAEGYSVSREKKESFPLTVTSAQKNPTAFYLCASSKQGSHEQYFGPGTRLTVT.

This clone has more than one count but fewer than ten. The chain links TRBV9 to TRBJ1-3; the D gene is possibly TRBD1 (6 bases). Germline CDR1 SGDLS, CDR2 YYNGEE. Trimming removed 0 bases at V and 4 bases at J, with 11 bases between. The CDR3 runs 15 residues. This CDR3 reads CASSVGTDQGNTIYF. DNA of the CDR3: TGTGCCAGCAGCGTAGGGACAGATCAAGGAAACACCATATATTTT.

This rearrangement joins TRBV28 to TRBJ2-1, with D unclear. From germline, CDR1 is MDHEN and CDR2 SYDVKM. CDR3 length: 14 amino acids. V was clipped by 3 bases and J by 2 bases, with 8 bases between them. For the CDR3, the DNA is TGTGCCAGCAGTTTTTTTTCCACCTACAATGAGCAGTTCTTC. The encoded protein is CASSFFSTYNEQFF.

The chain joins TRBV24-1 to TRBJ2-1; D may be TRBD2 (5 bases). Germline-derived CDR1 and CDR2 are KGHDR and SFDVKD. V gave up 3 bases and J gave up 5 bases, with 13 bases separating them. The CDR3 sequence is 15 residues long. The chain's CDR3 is CATSDPTTGDNEQFF. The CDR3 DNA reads TGTGCCACCAGTGATCCAACGACCGGGGACAATGAGCAGTTCTTC.

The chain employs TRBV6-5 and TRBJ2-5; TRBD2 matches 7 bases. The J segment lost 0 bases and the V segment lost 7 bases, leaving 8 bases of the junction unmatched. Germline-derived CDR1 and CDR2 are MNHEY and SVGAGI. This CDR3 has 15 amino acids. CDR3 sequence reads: CASKSGVPNQETQYF. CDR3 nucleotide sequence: TGTGCCAGCAAAAGCGGGGTCCCCAACCAAGAGACCCAGTACTTC.

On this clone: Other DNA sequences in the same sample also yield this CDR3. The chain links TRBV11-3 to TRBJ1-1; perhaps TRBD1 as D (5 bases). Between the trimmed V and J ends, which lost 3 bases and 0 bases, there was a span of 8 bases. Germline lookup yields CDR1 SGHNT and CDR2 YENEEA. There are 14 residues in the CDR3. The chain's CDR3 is CASSFGGMNTEAFF. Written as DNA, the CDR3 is TGTGCCAGCAGCTTCGGGGGTATGAACACTGAAGCTTTCTTT.

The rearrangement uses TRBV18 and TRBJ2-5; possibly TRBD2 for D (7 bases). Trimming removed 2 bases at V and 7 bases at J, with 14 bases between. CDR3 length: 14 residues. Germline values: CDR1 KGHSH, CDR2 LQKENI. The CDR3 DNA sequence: TGTGCCAGCTCACCAGCGGGGGCGGAAGGGACCCAGTACTTC. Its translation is CASSPAGAEGTQYF. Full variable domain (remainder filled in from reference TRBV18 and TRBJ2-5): NAGVMQNPRHLVRRRGQEARLRCSPMKGHSHVYWYRQLPEEGLKFMVYLQKENIIDESGMPKERFSAEFPKEGPSILRIQQVVRGDSAAYFCASSPAGAEGTQYFGPGTRLLVL.

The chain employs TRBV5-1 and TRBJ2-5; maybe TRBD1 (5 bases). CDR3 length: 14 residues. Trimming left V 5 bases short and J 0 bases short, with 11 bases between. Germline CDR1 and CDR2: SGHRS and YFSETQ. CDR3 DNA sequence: TGCGCCAGCAGTTTAGACAGTAACCAAGAGACCCAGTACTTC. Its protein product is CASSLDSNQETQYF.

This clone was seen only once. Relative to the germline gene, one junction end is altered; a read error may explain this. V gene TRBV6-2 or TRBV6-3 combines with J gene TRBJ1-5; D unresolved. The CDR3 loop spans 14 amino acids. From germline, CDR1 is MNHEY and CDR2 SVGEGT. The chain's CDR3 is CASRYFSGNQPQHF. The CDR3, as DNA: TGTGCCAGCAGGTACTTCTCGGGGAATCAGCCCCAGCATTTT.

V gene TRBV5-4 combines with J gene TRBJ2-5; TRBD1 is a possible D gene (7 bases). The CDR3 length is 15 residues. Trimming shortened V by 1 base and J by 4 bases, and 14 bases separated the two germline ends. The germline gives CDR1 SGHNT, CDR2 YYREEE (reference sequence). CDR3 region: CASSLPTGEVETQYF. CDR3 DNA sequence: TGTGCCAGCAGCTTGCCCACAGGGGAGGTAGAGACCCAGTACTTC.

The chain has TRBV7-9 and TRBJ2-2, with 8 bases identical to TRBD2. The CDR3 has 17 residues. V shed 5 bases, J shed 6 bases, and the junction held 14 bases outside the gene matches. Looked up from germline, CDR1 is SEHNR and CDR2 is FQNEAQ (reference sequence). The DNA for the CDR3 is TGTGCCAGCAGCCCTCGGGCAAGCGGGAGAAGGCCCGGGGAGCTGTTTTTT. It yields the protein CASSPRASGRRPGELFF.

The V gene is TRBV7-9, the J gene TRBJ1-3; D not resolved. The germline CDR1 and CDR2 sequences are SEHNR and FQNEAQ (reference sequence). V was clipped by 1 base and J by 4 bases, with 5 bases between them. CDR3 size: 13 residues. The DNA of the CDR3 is TGTGCCAGCAGCTTAGACTCAGGAAACACCATATATTTT. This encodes CASSLDSGNTIYF.

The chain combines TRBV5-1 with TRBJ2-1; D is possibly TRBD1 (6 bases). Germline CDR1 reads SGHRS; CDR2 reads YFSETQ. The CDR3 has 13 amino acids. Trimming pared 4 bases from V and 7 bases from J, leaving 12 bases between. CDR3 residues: CASSVRGENEQFF. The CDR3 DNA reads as TGCGCCAGCAGCGTCAGGGGAGAGAATGAGCAGTTCTTC.

The CDR3 protein is CASSQDSPGHPPQHF. CDR3 nucleotides: TGCGCCAGCAGCCAAGATTCCCCAGGGCATCCACCCCAGCATTTT. The rearrangement joins TRBV4-3 to TRBJ1-5; perhaps TRBD1 as D (5 bases). V gave up 0 bases and J gave up 10 bases, with 16 bases separating them. The length of the CDR3 is 15 residues. Germline-derived CDR1 and CDR2 are LGHNA and YSLEER.

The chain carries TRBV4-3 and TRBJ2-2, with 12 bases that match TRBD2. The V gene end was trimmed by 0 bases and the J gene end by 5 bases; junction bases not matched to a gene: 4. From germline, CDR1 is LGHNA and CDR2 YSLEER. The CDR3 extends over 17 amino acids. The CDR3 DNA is TGCGCCAGCAGCCAAGAACTAGCGGGAGGTCATACCGGGGAGCTGTTTTTT. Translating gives CASSQELAGGHTGELFF.